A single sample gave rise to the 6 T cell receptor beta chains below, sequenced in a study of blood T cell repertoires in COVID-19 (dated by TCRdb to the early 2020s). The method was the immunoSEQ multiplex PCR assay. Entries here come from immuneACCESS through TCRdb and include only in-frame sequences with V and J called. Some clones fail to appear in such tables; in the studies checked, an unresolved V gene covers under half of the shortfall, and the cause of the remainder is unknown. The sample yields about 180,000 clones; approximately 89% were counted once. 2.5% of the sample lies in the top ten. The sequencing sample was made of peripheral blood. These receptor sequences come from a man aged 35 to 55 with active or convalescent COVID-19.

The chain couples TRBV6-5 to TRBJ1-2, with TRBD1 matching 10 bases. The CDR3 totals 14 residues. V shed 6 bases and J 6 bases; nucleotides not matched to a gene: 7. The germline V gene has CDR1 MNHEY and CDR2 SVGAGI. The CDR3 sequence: CASSKGQGVNGYTF. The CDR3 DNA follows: TGTGCCAGCAGCAAAGGACAGGGGGTAAATGGCTACACCTTC.

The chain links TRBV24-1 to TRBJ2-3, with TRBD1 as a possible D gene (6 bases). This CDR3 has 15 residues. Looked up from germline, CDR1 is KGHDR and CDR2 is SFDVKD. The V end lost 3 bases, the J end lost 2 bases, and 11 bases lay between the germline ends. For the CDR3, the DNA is TGTGCCACCAGTGATAGACAGGCCGTCACAGATACGCAGTATTTT. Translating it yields CATSDRQAVTDTQYF.

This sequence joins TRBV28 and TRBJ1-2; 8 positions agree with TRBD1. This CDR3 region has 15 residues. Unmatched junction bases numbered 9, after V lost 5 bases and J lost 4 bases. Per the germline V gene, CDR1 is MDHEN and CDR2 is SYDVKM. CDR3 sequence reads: CASSTPGGSSYGYTF. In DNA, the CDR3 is TGTGCCAGCAGTACACCAGGGGGCTCTAGCTATGGCTACACCTTC.

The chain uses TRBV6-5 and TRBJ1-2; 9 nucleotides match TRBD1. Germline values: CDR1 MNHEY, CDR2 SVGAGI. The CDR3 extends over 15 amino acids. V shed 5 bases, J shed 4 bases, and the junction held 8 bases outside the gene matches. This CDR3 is CASSRLPDRGYGYTF. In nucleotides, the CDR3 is TGTGCCAGCAGTCGCCTCCCGGACAGGGGCTATGGCTACACCTTC.

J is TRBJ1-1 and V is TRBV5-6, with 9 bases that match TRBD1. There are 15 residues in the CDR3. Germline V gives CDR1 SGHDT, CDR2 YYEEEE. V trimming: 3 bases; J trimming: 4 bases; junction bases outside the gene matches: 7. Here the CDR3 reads CASSSGTGGFTEAFF. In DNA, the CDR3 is TGTGCCAGCAGCTCCGGAACAGGGGGCTTCACTGAAGCTTTCTTT.

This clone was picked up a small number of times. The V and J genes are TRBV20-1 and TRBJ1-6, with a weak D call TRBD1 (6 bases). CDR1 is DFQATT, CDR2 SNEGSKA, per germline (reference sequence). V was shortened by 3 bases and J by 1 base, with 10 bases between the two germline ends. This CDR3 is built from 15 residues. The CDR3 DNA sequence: TGCAGTGCTAGTAACAGGGCTTCCTATAATTCACCCCTCCACTTT. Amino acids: CSASNRASYNSPLHF.